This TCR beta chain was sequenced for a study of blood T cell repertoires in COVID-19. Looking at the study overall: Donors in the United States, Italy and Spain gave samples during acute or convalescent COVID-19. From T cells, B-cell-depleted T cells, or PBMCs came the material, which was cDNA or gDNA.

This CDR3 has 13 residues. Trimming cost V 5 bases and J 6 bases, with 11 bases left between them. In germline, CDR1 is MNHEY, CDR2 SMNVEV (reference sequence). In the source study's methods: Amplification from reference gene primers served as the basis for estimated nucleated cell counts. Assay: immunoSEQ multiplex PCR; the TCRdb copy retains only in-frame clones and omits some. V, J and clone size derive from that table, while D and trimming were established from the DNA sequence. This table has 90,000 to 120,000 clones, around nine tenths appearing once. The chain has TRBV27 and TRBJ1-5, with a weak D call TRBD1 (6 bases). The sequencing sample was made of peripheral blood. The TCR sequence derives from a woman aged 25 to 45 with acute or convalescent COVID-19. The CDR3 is CASSLTGFQPQHF. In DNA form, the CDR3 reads TGTGCCAGCAGTCTAACAGGGTTTCAGCCCCAGCATTTT.